Below, 7 T cell receptor beta chains from the same sample are listed, as sequenced in a study of radiotherapy plus CTLA-4 blockade in lung cancer. TCRdb keeps only in-frame clones here, not all; method: immunoSEQ multiplex PCR. The sample has roughly 78,000 clones; roughly three quarters are singletons. The input for sequencing was peripheral blood, taken from a patient treated with radiotherapy plus ipilimumab. Every receptor here comes from a human donor with non-small cell lung cancer who had a complete response to radiotherapy plus ipilimumab.

The rearrangement links TRBV7-2 to TRBJ2-1; possibly TRBD2 for D (5 bases). Germline V lookup: CDR1 SGHTA, CDR2 FQGNSA. V lost 2 bases to trimming and J lost 3 bases, with 11 bases between them. The CDR3 is 15 residues long. CDR3 bases: TGTGCCAGCAGCTTACCGGGATTAGACTACAATGAGCAGTTCTTC. This sequence encodes CASSLPGLDYNEQFF.

This clone was seen a few times. This sample includes further DNA sequences coding for the same CDR3. This chain uses TRBV6-5 with TRBJ1-6; weak D call: TRBD1 (5 bases). With 2 bases removed from V and 1 base from J, the gap between germline ends came to 6 bases. Germline-derived CDR1 and CDR2 are MNHEY and SVGAGI. CDR3 length: 15 residues. CDR3 bases: TGTGCCAGCAGTTACAGGGGATCCTATAATTCACCCCTCCACTTT. Translating gives CASSYRGSYNSPLHF.

This CDR3 is CASSLTGTGELFF. The DNA of the CDR3 is TGCGCCAGCAGCTTAACAGGGACCGGGGAGCTGTTTTTT. The genes are TRBV5-1 and TRBJ2-2; possible D gene TRBD1, 6 bases. Deletions cut 2 bases from V and 5 bases from J, with 7 bases between. Per germline, CDR1 SGHRS and CDR2 YFSETQ. The CDR3 length is 13 residues.

The chain joins TRBV12-5 to TRBJ2-3; 9 positions agree with TRBD2. Germline CDR1 LGHNT, CDR2 FRNRAP. With V trimmed by 4 bases and J by 7 bases, 6 bases remained unmatched. CDR3 length: 14 residues. The DNA of the CDR3 is TGTGCTAGTGGTTCCGGGACTAGCTTACATACGCAGTATTTT. It is translated as CASGSGTSLHTQYF.

V and J are TRBV2 and TRBJ2-3, with TRBD1 matching 10 bases. The germline V gene encodes CDR1 SNHLY and CDR2 FYNNEI. The length of the CDR3 is 17 residues. The J segment lost 4 bases and the V segment lost 1 base, leaving 8 bases of the junction unmatched. DNA of the CDR3: TGTGCCAGCAGTGAAGGGGGGACAGGGGACGTGGCAGATACGCAGTATTTT. Its protein product is CASSEGGTGDVADTQYF.

The J gene is TRBJ1-5, the V gene TRBV19; the D gene is possibly TRBD1 (6 bases). The CDR3 has 17 residues. Trimming shortened V by 1 base and J by 1 base, and 14 bases separated the two germline ends. The V gene's germline CDR1 is LNHDA and CDR2 SQIVND (reference sequence). CDR3: CASSIVTGQGSNQPQHF. Written as DNA, the CDR3 is TGTGCCAGTAGTATAGTAACAGGGCAGGGGAGCAATCAGCCCCAGCATTTT.

CDR3 loop: CASSYASPTTNSPLHF. DNA of the CDR3: TGTGCCAGCAGTTACGCGAGTCCCACCACTAATTCACCCCTCCACTTT. The chain couples TRBV6-5 to TRBJ1-6, with no clear D. The CDR3 extends over 16 amino acids. The germline CDR1 and CDR2 sequences are MNHEY and SVGAGI. The germline V and J ends were trimmed by 2 bases and 6 bases, with 14 bases remaining between them.